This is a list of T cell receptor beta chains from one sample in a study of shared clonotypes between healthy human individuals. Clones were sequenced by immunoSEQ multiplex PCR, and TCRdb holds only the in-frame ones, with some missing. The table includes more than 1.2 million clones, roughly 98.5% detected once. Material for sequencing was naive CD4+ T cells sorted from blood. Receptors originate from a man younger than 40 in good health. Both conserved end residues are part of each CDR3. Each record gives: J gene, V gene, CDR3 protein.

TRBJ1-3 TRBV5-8 CASSFLPLSSSGNTIYF
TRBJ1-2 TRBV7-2 CASSLPTYGYYGYTF
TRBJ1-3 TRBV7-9 CASSLPPGQGAGGNTIYF
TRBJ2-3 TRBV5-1 CASSLDTSTDTQYF
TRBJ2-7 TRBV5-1 CASSAQGELYEQYF
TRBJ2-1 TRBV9 CASSVTSGSEQFF
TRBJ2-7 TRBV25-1 CASSALQSRGYEQYF
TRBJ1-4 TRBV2 CASNPTGLTEKLFF
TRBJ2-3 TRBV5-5 CASSLRTEINF
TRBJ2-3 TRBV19 CASSDPPPGTDTQYF
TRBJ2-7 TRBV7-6 CASSLDRAYEQYF